This is a list of T cell receptor beta chains from one sample in a study of blood T cell repertoires in COVID-19. Clones were read by immunoSEQ multiplex PCR, and TCRdb kept only the in-frame ones, dropping some. The data contain 40,000 to 60,000 clones, around 68% of them singletons. The sample comprised peripheral blood. Source of these receptors: a woman between 70 and 85 years old with acute or convalescent COVID-19. The CDR3 runs from the conserved cysteine through the conserved F or W. Fields, in order: V gene, CDR3 length, D gene, J gene, clone size, CDR3 protein, CDR3 DNA. D genes are given only for firm matches. Part of the rows lack a size; the others show once, few, many or a class for expanded clones.

TRBV5-4	14	TRBD2	TRBJ2-5	-	CASSVAGGAETQYF	TGTGCCAGCAGCGTCGCCGGGGGGGCAGAGACCCAGTACTTC
TRBV6-5	15	TRBD2	TRBJ2-7	-	CASSYMGGGNYEQYF	TGTGCCAGCAGTTACATGGGCGGGGGGAACTACGAGCAGTACTTC
TRBV3-1/TRBV3-2	13	-	TRBJ2-1	-	CASSQDRRGEQFF	TGTGCCAGCAGCCAAGATCGGAGGGGAGAGCAGTTCTTC
TRBV5-1	17	-	TRBJ1-1	-	CASSLAPRQDLNTEAFF	TGCGCCAGCAGCTTGGCCCCCCGACAGGATCTAAACACTGAAGCTTTCTTT
TRBV29-1	13	-	TRBJ1-1	few	CSVSGHQNTEAFF	TGCAGCGTTTCTGGACACCAGAACACTGAAGCTTTCTTT
TRBV10-2	13	-	TRBJ2-3	-	CASSLPPLDTQYF	TGCGCCAGCAGCCTTCCCCCCTTAGATACGCAGTATTTT
TRBV2	13	-	TRBJ2-4	-	CASSVSGENIQYF	TGTGCCAGCAGTGTTTCAGGGGAAAACATTCAGTACTTC
TRBV4-2	16	TRBD2	TRBJ2-5	medium-sized	CASSQSAGGLSETQYF	TGTGCCAGCAGCCAATCAGCGGGGGGGCTTTCTGAGACCCAGTACTTC
TRBV27	13	-	TRBJ1-1	-	CASSLVRGTEAFF	TGTGCCAGCAGTTTGGTGAGAGGTACTGAAGCTTTCTTT
TRBV28	12	-	TRBJ2-7	-	CASSRGLYEQYF	TGTGCCAGCAGTCGCGGACTCTACGAGCAGTACTTC
TRBV5-1	14	-	TRBJ1-5	once	CASSPDGGIQPQHF	TGCGCCAGCAGCCCTGATGGGGGCATTCAGCCCCAGCATTTT
TRBV6-5	15	-	TRBJ2-3	-	CASSYRGYTTDTQYF	TGTGCCAGCAGTTACAGGGGATACACCACAGATACGCAGTATTTT
TRBV29-1	14	TRBD2	TRBJ2-1	few	CSVEDTEAGVKQFF	TGCAGCGTTGAAGACACAGAAGCGGGGGTTAAGCAGTTCTTC
TRBV5-1	14	-	TRBJ1-3	once	CASSLGQLGNTIYF	TGCGCCAGCAGCTTGGGACAGCTTGGAAACACCATATATTTT
TRBV23-1	15	-	TRBJ2-7	-	CASSHQDSIHYEQYF	TGCGCCAGCAGTCACCAGGACAGTATCCACTACGAGCAGTACTTC
TRBV11-1	13	-	TRBJ2-5	-	CASSPDRQETQYF	TGTGCCAGCAGCCCGGACAGACAAGAGACCCAGTACTTC
TRBV6-5	14	TRBD1	TRBJ1-6	-	CASSSDRGLTPLHF	TGTGCCAGCAGCTCGGACAGGGGGCTTACACCCCTCCACTTT
TRBV5-4	16	TRBD2	TRBJ2-1	many	CASSLLSGGAWDEQFF	TGTGCCAGCAGCTTGCTAAGCGGGGGGGCCTGGGATGAGCAGTTCTTC
TRBV14	16	TRBD2	TRBJ2-2	-	CASSTWTSRYTGELFF	TGTGCCAGCAGCACGTGGACTAGCAGATACACCGGGGAGCTGTTTTTT
TRBV14	14	TRBD2	TRBJ2-7	-	CASSPQLAGHEQYF	TGTGCCAGCAGCCCGCAACTAGCGGGCCACGAGCAGTACTTC
TRBV28	15	TRBD1	TRBJ1-1	-	CASRSDRGLGTEAFF	TGTGCCAGCAGATCGGACAGGGGCCTAGGCACTGAAGCTTTCTTT
TRBV4-1	14	-	TRBJ2-7	-	CASSRSTGTYEQYF	TGCGCCAGCAGCCGATCGACTGGAACCTACGAGCAGTACTTC
TRBV28	12	TRBD1	TRBJ1-1	-	CASLLQGARAFF	TGTGCCAGCCTTCTACAGGGGGCGAGGGCTTTCTTT
TRBV2	16	-	TRBJ1-3	-	CASSALTVRSGNTIYF	TGTGCCAGCAGTGCCTTGACAGTACGCTCTGGAAACACCATATATTTT
TRBV21-1	14	-	TRBJ2-1	-	CASSVAVAHNEQFF	TGTGCCAGCAGCGTAGCGGTGGCGCACAATGAGCAGTTCTTC
TRBV3-1/TRBV3-2	15	-	TRBJ2-3	-	CASRRTLSSTDTQYF	TGTGCCAGCAGGCGAACCTTATCTAGCACAGATACGCAGTATTTT
TRBV7-6	15	-	TRBJ1-1	-	CASSTFRGIGTEAFF	TGTGCCAGCAGCACCTTTAGGGGGATCGGCACTGAAGCTTTCTTT
TRBV6-1	17	TRBD1	TRBJ2-7	-	CASSEPRAGTGRYEQYF	TGTGCCAGCAGTGAACCTCGAGCCGGGACAGGGCGCTACGAGCAGTACTTC
TRBV6-1	16	TRBD1	TRBJ1-4	-	CASSEAGQGSWEKLFF	TGTGCCAGCAGTGAAGCAGGACAGGGGTCATGGGAAAAACTGTTTTTT
TRBV29-1	15	TRBD1	TRBJ2-2	-	CSVEDGDRPPGELFF	TGCAGCGTTGAAGATGGGGACAGGCCCCCCGGGGAGCTGTTTTTT
TRBV4-1	15	TRBD1	TRBJ2-4	-	CASRGQGEAKNIQYF	TGCGCCAGCAGAGGGCAGGGGGAAGCCAAAAACATTCAGTACTTC